Each of the 11 T cell receptor beta chains below was sequenced from the same sample in a study of T cells in Graves' hyperthyroidism and ophthalmopathy (dated by TCRdb to the late 2010s). The library was made by multiplex PCR. Sequencing relied on an Illumina HiSeq 2000. TCR beta CDR3 regions were amplified from RNA transcripts. The TCR CDR3 was subjected to a first round of RT-PCR using the HTBI primer set and the Qiagen OneStep RT-PCR kit. TCRdb took the public reads, trimmed them with fastp at Q25, ran MiXCR for clone calling and kept in-frame beta chains. Records with the same CDR3 protein are collapsed into one entry carrying the most frequent genes and DNA. Recorded for this sample are around 400,000 distinct CDR3 sequences; around a quarter of them occurred a single time. The ten biggest clones cover around 70% of the sample. Sequenced input: blood. The receptors were gathered from a man aged 50 or older with Graves' hyperthyroidism.

The gene calls are TRBV2 and TRBJ2-3, with TRBD2 identical over 8 bases. The CDR3 extends over 20 amino acids. Germline V gene data show CDR1 as SNHLY and CDR2 as FYNNEI. V trimming: 7 bases; J trimming: 0 bases; junction bases outside the gene matches: 21. Here the CDR3 DNA reads TGTGCCAGCATCCCCCAGGGGTTAGCGGGAAATTATGAGAGCACAGATACGCAGTATTTT. This sequence encodes CASIPQGLAGNYESTDTQYF.

The gene calls are TRBV18 and TRBJ2-7, with 11 bases matching TRBD2. With 8 bases clipped from V and 7 bases from J, the junction kept 10 bases outside the gene matches. Germline assignment: CDR1 KGHSH and CDR2 LQKENI. The CDR3 sequence is 14 residues long. Here the CDR3 reads CASTLLAGEGEQYF. The CDR3 region has the DNA TGTGCCAGCACCCTACTAGCGGGAGAGGGGGAGCAGTACTTC.

This clonotype showed up many times. This rearrangement joins TRBV20-1 to TRBJ2-7; D uncertain. CDR1 is DFQATT and CDR2 is SNEGSKA in the germline V gene (reference sequence). There are 12 residues in the CDR3. The V end lost 3 bases, the J end lost 3 bases, and 9 bases lay between the germline ends. The CDR3 here is CSARADVYEQYF. DNA for the CDR3: TGCAGTGCTAGGGCTGATGTCTACGAGCAGTACTTC.

This clonotype was found a few times. The chain joins TRBV6-1 to TRBJ1-5; D unclear. V lost 0 bases to trimming and J lost 1 base, with 13 bases between them. The germline V gene has CDR1 MNHNS and CDR2 SASEGT. The CDR3 has 17 amino acids. This CDR3 is CASSEAGGRLSNQPQHF. The DNA of the CDR3 is TGTGCCAGCAGTGAAGCGGGTGGGAGGCTAAGCAATCAGCCCCAGCATTTT.

On this clonotype itself: Being one base from a much bigger clone, this may be a read error. The J gene is TRBJ2-7, the V gene TRBV11-2, with D possibly being TRBD1 (6 bases). The V gene's germline CDR1 is SGHAT and CDR2 FQNNGV. The length of the CDR3 is 13 residues. The CDR3 coding sequence is TGTGCCAGCAGCAACCGGGACAACTACGAGCGGTACTTC. It encodes CASSNRDNYERYF.

The chain recombines TRBV20-1 with TRBJ2-1, with TRBD2 identical over 15 bases. From germline, CDR1 is DFQATT and CDR2 SNEGSKA (reference sequence). There are 17 residues in the CDR3. The ends lost 6 bases at V and 4 bases at J; junction bases unmatched: 10. The CDR3 nucleotides are TGCAGTGCACGGACTAGCGGGAGGGCGGGGTGGTACAATGAGCAGTTCTTC. Translation gives CSARTSGRAGWYNEQFF.

Details on this clonotype: A read error may explain this, as a much larger clone is one base away. This chain joins TRBV18 and TRBJ1-1; a weak D match, TRBD1 (6 bases). The CDR3 contains 14 residues. The germline CDR1 and CDR2 sequences are KGHSH and LQKENI. In nucleotides, the CDR3 is TGTGCCAGCTCACGTCGCCCCCGGGACACTGAAGCTCTCTTT. Translated: CASSRRPRDTEALF.

This clonotype was counted ten times or more. V is TRBV13 and J is TRBJ2-1; 10 bases are a match to TRBD2. The CDR3 is 14 residues long. With V trimmed by 5 bases and J by 10 bases, 8 bases remained unmatched. The germline CDR1 and CDR2 sequences are PRHDT and FYEKMQ (reference sequence). This CDR3 reads CASSPTAGGLEQFF. In DNA, the CDR3 is TGTGCCAGCAGCCCCACAGCGGGAGGGTTGGAGCAGTTCTTC.

This chain connects TRBV5-1 to TRBJ2-2; 10 bases align to TRBD1. This CDR3 has 16 residues. V trimming: 0 bases; J trimming: 6 bases; junction bases outside the gene matches: 5. Germline loops: CDR1 SGHRS, CDR2 YFSETQ. For the CDR3, the DNA is TGCGCCAGCAGCTTGGCTGGACAGGGGGGCGCCGGGGAGCTGTTTTTT. Residues: CASSLAGQGGAGELFF. Looking up the rest from reference TRBV5-1 and TRBJ2-2 gives the full variable domain: KAGVTQTPRYLIKTRGQQVTLSCSPISGHRSVSWYQQTPGQGLQFLFEYFSETQRNKGNFPGRFSGRQFSNSRSEMNVSTLELGDSALYLCASSLAGQGGAGELFFGEGSRLTVL.

The V and J genes are TRBV5-4 and TRBJ1-1, with 7 bases fitting TRBD1. The CDR3 contains 17 residues. The V gene's germline CDR1 is SGHNT and CDR2 YYREEE (reference sequence). Losses at the gene ends were 4 bases for V and 0 bases for J; bases not matched to a gene: 12. The CDR3 region is CASSNKLGGRMNTEAFF. The CDR3 coding sequence is TGTGCCAGCAGCAACAAACTAGGGGGCCGTATGAACACTGAAGCTTTCTTT.

This chain connects TRBV18 to TRBJ1-4; tentative D call: TRBD1 (5 bases). The CDR3 spans 15 residues. CDR1 and CDR2 (germline): KGHSH, LQKENI. Trimming pared 4 bases from V and 5 bases from J, leaving 14 bases between. The CDR3 coding sequence is TGTGCCAGCTCACGAACTAGGGGCCCCAATGAAAAACTGTTTTTT. Its protein is CASSRTRGPNEKLFF. The variable domain in full, completed from reference TRBV18 and TRBJ1-4, reads NAGVMQNPRHLVRRRGQEARLRCSPMKGHSHVYWYRQLPEEGLKFMVYLQKENIIDESGMPKERFSAEFPKEGPSILRIQQVVRGDSAAYFCASSRTRGPNEKLFFGSGTQLSVL.